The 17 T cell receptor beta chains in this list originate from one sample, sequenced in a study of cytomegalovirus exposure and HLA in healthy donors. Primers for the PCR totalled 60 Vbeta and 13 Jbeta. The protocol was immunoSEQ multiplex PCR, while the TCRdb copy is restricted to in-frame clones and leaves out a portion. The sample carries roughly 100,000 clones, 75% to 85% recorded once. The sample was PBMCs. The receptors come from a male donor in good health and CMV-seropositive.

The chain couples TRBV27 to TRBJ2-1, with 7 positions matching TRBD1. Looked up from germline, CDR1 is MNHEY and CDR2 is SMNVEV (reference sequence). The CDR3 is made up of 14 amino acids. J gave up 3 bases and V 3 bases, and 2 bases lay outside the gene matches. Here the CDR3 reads CASSLAGGYNEQFF. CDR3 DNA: TGTGCCAGCAGTTTGGCAGGGGGCTACAATGAGCAGTTCTTC.

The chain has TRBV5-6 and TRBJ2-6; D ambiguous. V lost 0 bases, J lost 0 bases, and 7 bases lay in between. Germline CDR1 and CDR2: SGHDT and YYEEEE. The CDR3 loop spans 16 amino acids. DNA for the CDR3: TGTGCCAGCAGCTTGGCCCCCGGCTCTGGGGCCAACGTCCTGACTTTC. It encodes CASSLAPGSGANVLTF.

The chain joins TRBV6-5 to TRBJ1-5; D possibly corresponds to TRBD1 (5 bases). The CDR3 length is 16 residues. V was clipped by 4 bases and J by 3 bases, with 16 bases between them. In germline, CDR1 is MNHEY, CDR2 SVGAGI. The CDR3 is CASSSLGHFDNQPQHF. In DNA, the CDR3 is TGTGCCAGCAGTTCCTTAGGACATTTCGACAATCAGCCCCAGCATTTT.

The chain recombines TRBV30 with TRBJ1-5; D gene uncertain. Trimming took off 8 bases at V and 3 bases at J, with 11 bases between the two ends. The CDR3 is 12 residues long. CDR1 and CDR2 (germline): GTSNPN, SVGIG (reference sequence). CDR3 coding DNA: TGTGCCGGGCAGAAGAACAATCAGCCCCAGCATTTT. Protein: CAGQKNNQPQHF.

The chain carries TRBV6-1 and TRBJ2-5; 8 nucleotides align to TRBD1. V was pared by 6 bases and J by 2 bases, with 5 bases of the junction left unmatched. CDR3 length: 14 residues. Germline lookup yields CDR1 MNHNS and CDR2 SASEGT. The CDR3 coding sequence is TGTGCCAGCAGGGTCGGACAGGGACAAGAGACCCAGTACTTC. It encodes CASRVGQGQETQYF.

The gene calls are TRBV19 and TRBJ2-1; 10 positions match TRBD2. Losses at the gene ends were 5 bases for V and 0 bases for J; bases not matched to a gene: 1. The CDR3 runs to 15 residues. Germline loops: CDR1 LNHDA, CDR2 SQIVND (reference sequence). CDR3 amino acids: CASSPSGSSYNEQFF. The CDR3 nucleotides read TGTGCCAGTAGTCCTAGCGGGAGCTCCTACAATGAGCAGTTCTTC.

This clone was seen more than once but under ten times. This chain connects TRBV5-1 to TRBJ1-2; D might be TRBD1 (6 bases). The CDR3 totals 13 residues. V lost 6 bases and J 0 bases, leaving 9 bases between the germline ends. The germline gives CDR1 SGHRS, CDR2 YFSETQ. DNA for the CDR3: TGCGCCAGCAAGGACAGCACTAACTATGGCTACACCTTC. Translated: CASKDSTNYGYTF.

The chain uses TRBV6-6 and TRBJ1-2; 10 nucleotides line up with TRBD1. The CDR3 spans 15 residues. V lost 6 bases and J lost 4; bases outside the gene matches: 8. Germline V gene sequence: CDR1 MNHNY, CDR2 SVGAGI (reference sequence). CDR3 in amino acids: CASSIPGQGPYGYTF. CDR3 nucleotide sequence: TGTGCCAGCAGCATCCCGGGACAGGGGCCCTATGGCTACACCTTC.

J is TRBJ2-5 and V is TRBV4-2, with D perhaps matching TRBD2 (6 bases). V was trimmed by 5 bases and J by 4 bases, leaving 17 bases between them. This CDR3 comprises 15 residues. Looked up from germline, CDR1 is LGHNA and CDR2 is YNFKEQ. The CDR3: CASSAGRSVGETQYF. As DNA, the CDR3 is TGTGCCAGCAGCGCCGGGAGAAGCGTAGGAGAGACCCAGTACTTC.

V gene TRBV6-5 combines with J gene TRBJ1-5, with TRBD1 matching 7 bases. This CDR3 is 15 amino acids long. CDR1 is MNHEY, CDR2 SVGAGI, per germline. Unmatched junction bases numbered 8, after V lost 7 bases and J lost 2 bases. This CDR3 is CASTPTGLGNQPQHF. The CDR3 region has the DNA TGTGCCAGCACACCGACAGGGTTGGGCAATCAGCCCCAGCATTTT.

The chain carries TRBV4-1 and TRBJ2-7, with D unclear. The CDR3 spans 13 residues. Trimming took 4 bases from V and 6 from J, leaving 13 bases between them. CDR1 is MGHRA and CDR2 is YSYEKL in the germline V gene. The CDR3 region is CASSLGSDCEQYF. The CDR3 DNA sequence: TGCGCCAGCAGCCTAGGCAGTGACTGCGAGCAGTACTTC.

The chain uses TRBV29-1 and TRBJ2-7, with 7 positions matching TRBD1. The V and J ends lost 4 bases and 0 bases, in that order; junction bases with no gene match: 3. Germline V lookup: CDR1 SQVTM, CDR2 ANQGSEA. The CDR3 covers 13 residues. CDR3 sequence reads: CSVATGSSYEQYF. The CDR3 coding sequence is TGCAGCGTTGCGACAGGGAGCTCCTACGAGCAGTACTTC.

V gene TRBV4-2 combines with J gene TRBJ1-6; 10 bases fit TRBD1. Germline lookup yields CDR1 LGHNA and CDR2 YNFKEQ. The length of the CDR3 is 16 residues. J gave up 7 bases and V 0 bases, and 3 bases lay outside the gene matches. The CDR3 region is CASSQDGDRGNSPLHF. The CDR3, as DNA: TGTGCCAGCAGCCAAGATGGGGACAGGGGCAATTCACCCCTCCACTTT.

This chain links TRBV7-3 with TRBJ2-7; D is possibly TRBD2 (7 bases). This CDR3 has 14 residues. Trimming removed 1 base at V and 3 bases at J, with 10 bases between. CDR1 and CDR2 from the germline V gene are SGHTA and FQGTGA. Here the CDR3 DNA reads TGTGCCAGCAGCTTAAGCGGGGGCCTCTACGAGCAGTACTTC. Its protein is CASSLSGGLYEQYF.

CDR3 DNA sequence: TGTGCCAGCGAACAGGACAGTGGGGCCAACGTCCTGACTTTC. It yields the protein CASEQDSGANVLTF. J is TRBJ2-6 and V is TRBV2; a weak D match, TRBD1 (6 bases). The CDR3 has 14 amino acids. Germline CDR1 and CDR2: SNHLY and FYNNEI. Trimming left V 8 bases short and J 3 bases short, with 11 bases between. The variable domain in full, with the rest retrieved from reference TRBV2 and TRBJ2-6, is EPEVTQTPSHQVTQMGQEVILRCVPISNHLYFYWYRQILGQKVEFLVSFYNNEISEKSEIFDDQFSVERPDGSNFTLKIRSTKLEDSAMYFCASEQDSGANVLTFGAGSRLTVL.

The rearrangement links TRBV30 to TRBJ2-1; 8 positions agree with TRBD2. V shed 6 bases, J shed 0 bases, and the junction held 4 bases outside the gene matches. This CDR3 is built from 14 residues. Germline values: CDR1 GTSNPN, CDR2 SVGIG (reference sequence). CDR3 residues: CACTGGSSYNEQFF. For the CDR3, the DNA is TGTGCCTGCACGGGGGGGAGCTCCTACAATGAGCAGTTCTTC. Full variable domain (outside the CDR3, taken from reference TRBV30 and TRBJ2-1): SQTIHQWPATLVQPVGSPLSLECTVEGTSNPNLYWYRQAAGRGLQLLFYSVGIGQISSEVPQNLSASRPQDRQFILSSKKLLLSDSGFYLCACTGGSSYNEQFFGPGTRLTVL.

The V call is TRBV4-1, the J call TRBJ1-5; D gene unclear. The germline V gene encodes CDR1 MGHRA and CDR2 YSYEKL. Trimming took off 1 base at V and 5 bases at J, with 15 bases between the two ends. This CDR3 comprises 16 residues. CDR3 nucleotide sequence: TGCGCCAGCAGCCAAGTCCTTAACCGTAGAGATCAGCCCCAGCATTTT. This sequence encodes CASSQVLNRRDQPQHF.